This T cell receptor beta chain is drawn from a study of blood T cells in healthy people across ages. This clonotype was seen at least ten times. Its antigen is not known. Notes on the study in general: Age brought a roughly linear fall in TCR beta diversity measured per million T cells.

A J-beta primer mix and a sample-barcoded 5' primer were used in a second PCR of about 7 to 11 cycles. TCRdb itself ran the 5' RACE reads through MiXCR, one entry per CDR3 protein. The table lists 700,000 to 850,000 distinct CDR3 sequences, about 36% of them singletons, with 10% to 15% in the top ten. V gave up 6 bases and J gave up 9 bases; unmatched junction bases: 11. The CDR3 totals 14 residues. The V gene's germline CDR1 is SGHTA and CDR2 FQGNSA. The sample was blood. J is TRBJ2-1 and V is TRBV7-2; 7 positions match TRBD1. This receptor was identified in a man younger than 35 in good health. For the CDR3, the DNA is TGTGCCAGCAGGATAACTTTCAGGGACAGTGAGCAGTTCTTC. This gives the protein CASRITFRDSEQFF.